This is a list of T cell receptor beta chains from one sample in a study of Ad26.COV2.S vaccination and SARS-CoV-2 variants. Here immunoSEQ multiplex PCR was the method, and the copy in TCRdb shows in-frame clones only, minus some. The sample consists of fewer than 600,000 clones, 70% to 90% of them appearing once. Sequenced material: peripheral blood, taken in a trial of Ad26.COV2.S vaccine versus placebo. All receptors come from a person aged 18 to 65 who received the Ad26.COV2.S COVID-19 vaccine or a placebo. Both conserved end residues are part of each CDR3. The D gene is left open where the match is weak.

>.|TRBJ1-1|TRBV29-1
CSVERYTEAFF
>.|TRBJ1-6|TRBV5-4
CASSTWRDNSPLHF
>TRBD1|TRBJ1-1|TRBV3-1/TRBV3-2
CASRRQGANPTEAFF
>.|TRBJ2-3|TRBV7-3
CASSLMGISTDTQYF
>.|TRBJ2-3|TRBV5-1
CASSLGRGGTDTQYF
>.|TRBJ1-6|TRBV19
CASSIRAAALHF
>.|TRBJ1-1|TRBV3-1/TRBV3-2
CASSQELLVGGAFF
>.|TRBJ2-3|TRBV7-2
CASSFRAPDTQYF
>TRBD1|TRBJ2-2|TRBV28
CASGGQGGNTGELFF
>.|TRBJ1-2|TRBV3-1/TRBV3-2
CASSLAKGGYTF
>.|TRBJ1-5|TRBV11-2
CASSLSSYSNQPQHF
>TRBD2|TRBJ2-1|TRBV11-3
CASSARTSGSYNEQFF
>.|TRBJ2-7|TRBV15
CATSRDPEGSYEQYF
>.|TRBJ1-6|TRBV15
CASSSTANSPLHF
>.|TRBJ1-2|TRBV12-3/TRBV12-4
CASSFNGNYGYTF
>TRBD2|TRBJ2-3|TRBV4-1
CASSPPTSGYTDTQYF
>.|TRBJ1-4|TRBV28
CGAATVNEKLFF
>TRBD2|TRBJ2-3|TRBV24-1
CATSASGGAFDTQYF
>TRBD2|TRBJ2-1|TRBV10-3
CAISDSGGYNEQFF
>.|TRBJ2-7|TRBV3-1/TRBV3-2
CASSQGTGGYEQYF
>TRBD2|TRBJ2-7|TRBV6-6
CASSYSGLAEYEQYF
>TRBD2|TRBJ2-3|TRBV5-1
CASSLGTSGSTDTQYF
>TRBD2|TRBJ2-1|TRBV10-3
CAISVAGGAVDEQFF
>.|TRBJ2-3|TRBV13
CASSQPSTDTQYF
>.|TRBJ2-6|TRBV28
CASSHTGSGAGANVLTF
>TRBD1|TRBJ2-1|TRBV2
CASTRTGEEPGHDEQFF
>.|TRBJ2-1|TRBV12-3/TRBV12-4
CASSFAGEQFF
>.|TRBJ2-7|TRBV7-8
CASSLVGGVRTATYEQYF
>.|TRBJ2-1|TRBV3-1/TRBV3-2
CASSPLMARGVNEQFF
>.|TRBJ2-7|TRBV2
CASSPQYRAKSYEQYF
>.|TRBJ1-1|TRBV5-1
CASSFYGAIDTEAFF
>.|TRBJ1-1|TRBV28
CASSLSVNTEAFF
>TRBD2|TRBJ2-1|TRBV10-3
CAIRPSGGAGNEQFF
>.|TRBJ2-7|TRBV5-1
CASSLAAGGLSYSYEQYF
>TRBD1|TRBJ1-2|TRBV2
CASRGTGDHGYTF
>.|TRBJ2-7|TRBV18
CASSPGLEYEQYF
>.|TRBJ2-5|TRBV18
CASSLPAGRETQYF
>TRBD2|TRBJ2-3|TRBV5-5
CASSLGLAGALDTQYF
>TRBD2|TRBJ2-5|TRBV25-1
CASTSAGGSSPETQYF
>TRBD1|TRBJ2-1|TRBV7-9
CASGDRNNEQFF
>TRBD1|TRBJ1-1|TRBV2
CADDRTGTGGLENTEAFF
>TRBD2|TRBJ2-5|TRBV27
CASSPTSGRETQYF
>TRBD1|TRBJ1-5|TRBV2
CATRGDRGFGSNQPQHF
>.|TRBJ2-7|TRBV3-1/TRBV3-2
CASSQRVEGIYEQYF
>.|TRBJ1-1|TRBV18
CASSQEWGTEAFF
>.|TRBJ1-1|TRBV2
CASGGEMNTEAFF